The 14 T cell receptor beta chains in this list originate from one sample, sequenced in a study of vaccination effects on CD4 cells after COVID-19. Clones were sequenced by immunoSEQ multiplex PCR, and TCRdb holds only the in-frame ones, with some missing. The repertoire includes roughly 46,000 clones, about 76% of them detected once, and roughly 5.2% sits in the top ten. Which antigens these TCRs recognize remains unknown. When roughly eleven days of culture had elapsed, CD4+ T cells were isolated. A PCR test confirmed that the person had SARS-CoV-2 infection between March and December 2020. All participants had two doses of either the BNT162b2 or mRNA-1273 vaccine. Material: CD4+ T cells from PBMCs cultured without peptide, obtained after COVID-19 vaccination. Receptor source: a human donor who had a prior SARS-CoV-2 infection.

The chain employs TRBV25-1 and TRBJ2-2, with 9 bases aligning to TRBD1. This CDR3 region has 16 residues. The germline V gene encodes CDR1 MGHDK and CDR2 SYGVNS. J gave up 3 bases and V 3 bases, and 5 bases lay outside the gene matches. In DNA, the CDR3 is TGTGCCAGCAGTGACTCCGGACAGGGGTACACCGGGGAGCTGTTTTTT. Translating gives CASSDSGQGYTGELFF. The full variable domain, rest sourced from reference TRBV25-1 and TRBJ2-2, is EADIYQTPRYLVIGTGKKITLECSQTMGHDKMYWYQQDPGMELHLIHYSYGVNSTEKGDLSSESTVSRIRTEHFPLTLESARPSHTSQYLCASSDSGQGYTGELFFGEGSRLTVL.

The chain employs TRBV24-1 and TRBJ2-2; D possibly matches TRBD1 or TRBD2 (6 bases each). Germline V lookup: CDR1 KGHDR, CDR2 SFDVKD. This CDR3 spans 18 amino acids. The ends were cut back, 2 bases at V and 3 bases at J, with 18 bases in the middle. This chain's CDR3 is CATSDWGRDSKYTGELFF. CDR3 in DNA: TGTGCCACCAGTGATTGGGGGCGGGACTCAAAATACACCGGGGAGCTGTTTTTT.

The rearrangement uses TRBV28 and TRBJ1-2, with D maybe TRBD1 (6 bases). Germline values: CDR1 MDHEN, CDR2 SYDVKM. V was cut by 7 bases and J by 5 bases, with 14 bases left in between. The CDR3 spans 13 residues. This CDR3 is CASTERGRYGYTF. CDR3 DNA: TGTGCCAGCACAGAGCGGGGGCGTTATGGCTACACCTTC.

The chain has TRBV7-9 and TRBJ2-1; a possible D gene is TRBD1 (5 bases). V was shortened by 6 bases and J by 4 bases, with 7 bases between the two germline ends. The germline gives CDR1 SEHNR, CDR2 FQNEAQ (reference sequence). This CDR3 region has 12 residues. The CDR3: CASSGAYNEQFF. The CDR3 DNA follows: TGTGCCAGCAGTGGGGCTTACAATGAGCAGTTCTTC.

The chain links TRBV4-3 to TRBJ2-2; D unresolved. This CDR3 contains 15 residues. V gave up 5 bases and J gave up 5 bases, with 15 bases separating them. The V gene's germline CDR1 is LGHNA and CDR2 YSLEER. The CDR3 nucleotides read TGCGCCAGCAGCTCGTGGGCCCGTGGGACCGGGGAGCTGTTTTTT. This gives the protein CASSSWARGTGELFF.

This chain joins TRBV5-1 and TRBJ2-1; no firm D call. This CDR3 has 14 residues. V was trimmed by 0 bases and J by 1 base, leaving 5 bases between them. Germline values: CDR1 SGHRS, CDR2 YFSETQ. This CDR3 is CASSLVSSYNEQFF. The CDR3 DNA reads TGCGCCAGCAGCTTGGTCAGTTCCTACAATGAGCAGTTCTTC.

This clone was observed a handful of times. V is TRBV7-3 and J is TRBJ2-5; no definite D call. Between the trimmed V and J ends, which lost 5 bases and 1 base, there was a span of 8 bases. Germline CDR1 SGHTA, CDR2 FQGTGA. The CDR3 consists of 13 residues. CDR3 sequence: CASSRRVQETQYF. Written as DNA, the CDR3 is TGTGCCAGCAGCCGGCGTGTCCAAGAGACCCAGTACTTC.

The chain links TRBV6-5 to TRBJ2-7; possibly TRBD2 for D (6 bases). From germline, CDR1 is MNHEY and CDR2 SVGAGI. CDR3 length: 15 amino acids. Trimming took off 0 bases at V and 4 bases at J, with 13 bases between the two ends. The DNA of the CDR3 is TGTGCCAGCAGTTACTCGGGGGGATTTGGTTACGAGCAGTACTTC. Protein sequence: CASSYSGGFGYEQYF.

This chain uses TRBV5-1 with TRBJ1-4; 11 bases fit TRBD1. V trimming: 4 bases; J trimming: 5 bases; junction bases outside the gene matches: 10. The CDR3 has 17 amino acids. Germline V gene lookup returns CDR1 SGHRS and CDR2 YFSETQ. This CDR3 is CASSVGQGAPFNEKLFF. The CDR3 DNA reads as TGCGCCAGCAGCGTAGGACAGGGGGCCCCTTTCAATGAAAAACTGTTTTTT.

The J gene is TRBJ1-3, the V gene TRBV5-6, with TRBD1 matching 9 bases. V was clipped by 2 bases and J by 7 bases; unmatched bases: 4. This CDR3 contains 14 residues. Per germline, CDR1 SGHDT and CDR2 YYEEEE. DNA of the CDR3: TGTGCCAGCAGCTTCGAGACAGGGGGGAACACCATATATTTT. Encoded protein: CASSFETGGNTIYF. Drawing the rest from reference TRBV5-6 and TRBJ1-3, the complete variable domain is DAGVTQSPTHLIKTRGQQVTLRCSPKSGHDTVSWYQQALGQGPQFIFQYYEEEERQRGNFPDRFSGHQFPNYSSELNVNALLLGDSALYLCASSFETGGNTIYFGEGSWLTVV.

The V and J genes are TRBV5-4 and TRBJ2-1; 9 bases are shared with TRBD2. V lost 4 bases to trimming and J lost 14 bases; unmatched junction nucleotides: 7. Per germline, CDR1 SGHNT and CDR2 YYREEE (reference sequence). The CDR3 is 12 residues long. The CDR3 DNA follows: TGTGCCAGCAGCCCGTCTAGCGGGACTGAGTTCTTC. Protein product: CASSPSSGTEFF.

This chain's CDR3 is CASSFPTGGADGYTF. The CDR3 DNA follows: TGTGCCAGCAGCTTCCCCACAGGGGGGGCTGATGGCTACACCTTC. V usage is TRBV7-2 and J usage is TRBJ1-2, with 8 bases identical to TRBD1. The CDR3 covers 15 residues. The V and J ends lost 3 bases and 6 bases, in that order; junction bases with no gene match: 9. Per the germline V gene, CDR1 is SGHTA and CDR2 is FQGNSA.

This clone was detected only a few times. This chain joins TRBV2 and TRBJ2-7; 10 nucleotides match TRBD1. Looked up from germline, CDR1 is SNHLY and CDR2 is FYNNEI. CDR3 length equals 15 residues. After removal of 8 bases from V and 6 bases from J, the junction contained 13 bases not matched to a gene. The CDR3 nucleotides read TGTGCCAGCTCAGGGCGGACAGGGGGGTTTGGCGAGCAGTACTTC. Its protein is CASSGRTGGFGEQYF.

CDR3 residues: CASSGGFGNTIYF. The CDR3 DNA reads as TGTGCCAGCAGTGGTGGCTTTGGAAACACCATATATTTT. This rearrangement joins TRBV2 to TRBJ1-3, with unresolved D. Germline V lookup: CDR1 SNHLY, CDR2 FYNNEI. The CDR3 consists of 13 residues. The V end lost 4 bases, the J end lost 3 bases, and 7 bases lay between the germline ends. Full variable domain (outside the CDR3, taken from reference TRBV2 and TRBJ1-3): EPEVTQTPSHQVTQMGQEVILRCVPISNHLYFYWYRQILGQKVEFLVSFYNNEISEKSEIFDDQFSVERPDGSNFTLKIRSTKLEDSAMYFCASSGGFGNTIYFGEGSWLTVV.